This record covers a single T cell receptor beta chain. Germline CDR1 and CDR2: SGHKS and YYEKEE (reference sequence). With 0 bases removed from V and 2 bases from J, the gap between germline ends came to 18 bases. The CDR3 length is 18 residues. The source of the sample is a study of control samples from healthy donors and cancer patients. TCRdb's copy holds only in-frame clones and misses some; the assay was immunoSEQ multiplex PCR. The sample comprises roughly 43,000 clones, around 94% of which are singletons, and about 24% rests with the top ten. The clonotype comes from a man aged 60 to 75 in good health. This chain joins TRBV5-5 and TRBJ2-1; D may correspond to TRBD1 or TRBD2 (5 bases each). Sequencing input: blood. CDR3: CASSLGAFTLGAYNEQFF. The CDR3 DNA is TGTGCCAGCAGCTTGGGTGCCTTTACCTTGGGGGCCTACAATGAGCAGTTCTTC.